The 2 T cell receptor beta chains listed next were all sequenced from one sample in a study of OX40 agonist ivuxolimab in advanced cancers. Only in-frame clones appear in the TCRdb table, and some are missing; sequencing was by immunoSEQ multiplex PCR. The table shows around 56,000 clones, with about 80% occurring only once. Source: CD4+ or CD8+ T cells sorted from blood, taken in a trial of the OX40 agonist ivuxolimab. Source of these receptors: an adult with an advanced solid tumor such as melanoma, head and neck, liver or kidney cancer.

This clone was detected once. The chain combines TRBV15 with TRBJ1-2, with a possible D match to TRBD1 (6 bases). Trimming removed 1 base at V and 2 bases at J, with 8 bases between. Germline V gene data show CDR1 as LNHNV and CDR2 as YYDKDF (reference sequence). The CDR3 is made up of 14 amino acids. In DNA form, the CDR3 reads TGTGCCACCAGCAGAGGGACAGCGAACTATGGCTACACCTTC. Translation gives CATSRGTANYGYTF.

This rearrangement joins TRBV6-1 to TRBJ2-7; 12 bases agree with TRBD2. V shed 6 bases and J 3 bases; nucleotides not matched to a gene: 3. CDR3 length: 14 amino acids. Germline assignment: CDR1 MNHNS and CDR2 SASEGT. CDR3 sequence (DNA): TGTGCCAGCAGCCTAGCGGGGGGGGACTACGAGCAGTACTTC. It encodes CASSLAGGDYEQYF.